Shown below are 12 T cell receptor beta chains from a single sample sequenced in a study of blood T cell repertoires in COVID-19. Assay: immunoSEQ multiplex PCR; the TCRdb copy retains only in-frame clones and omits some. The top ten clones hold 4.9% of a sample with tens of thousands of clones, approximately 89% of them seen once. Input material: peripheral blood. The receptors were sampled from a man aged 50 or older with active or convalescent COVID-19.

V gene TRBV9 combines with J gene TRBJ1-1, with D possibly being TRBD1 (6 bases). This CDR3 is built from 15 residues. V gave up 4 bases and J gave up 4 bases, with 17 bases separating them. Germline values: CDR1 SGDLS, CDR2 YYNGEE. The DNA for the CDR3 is TGTGCCAGCAGCCAACAGGGTGAAGGGGGCACTGAAGCTTTCTTT. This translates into CASSQQGEGGTEAFF.

In DNA, the CDR3 is TGTGCCAGCAGCTTGGACAGGGGACGAGAAAAACTGTTTTTT. As protein: CASSLDRGREKLFF. The chain uses TRBV7-2 and TRBJ1-4; 9 nucleotides agree with TRBD1. Germline lookup yields CDR1 SGHTA and CDR2 FQGNSA. The J segment lost 8 bases and the V segment lost 3 bases, leaving 4 bases of the junction unmatched. This CDR3 region has 14 residues.

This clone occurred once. The DNA for the CDR3 is TGTGCCAGCAGTTCCGGGGACAGGGCCAATTCACCCCTCCACTTT. Protein product: CASSSGDRANSPLHF. The chain employs TRBV28 and TRBJ1-6, with 9 bases lining up with TRBD1. The germline gives CDR1 MDHEN, CDR2 SYDVKM. With 4 bases clipped from V and 7 bases from J, the junction kept 5 bases outside the gene matches. This CDR3 is built from 15 residues.

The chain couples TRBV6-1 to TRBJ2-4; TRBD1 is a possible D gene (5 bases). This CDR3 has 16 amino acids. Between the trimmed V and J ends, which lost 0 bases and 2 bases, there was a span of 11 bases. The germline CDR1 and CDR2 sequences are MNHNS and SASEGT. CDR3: CASSEAVRGTKNIQYF. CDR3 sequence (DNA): TGTGCCAGCAGTGAAGCGGTAAGGGGCACCAAAAACATTCAGTACTTC.

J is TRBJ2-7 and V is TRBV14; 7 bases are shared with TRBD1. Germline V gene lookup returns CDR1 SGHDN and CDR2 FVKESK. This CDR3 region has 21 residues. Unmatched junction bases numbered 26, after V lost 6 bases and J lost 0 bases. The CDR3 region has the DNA TGTGCCAGCAGGCCAATTAACCCGACCGGGACAGCAAGGCAGACCTCCTACGAGCAGTACGTC. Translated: CASRPINPTGTARQTSYEQYV.

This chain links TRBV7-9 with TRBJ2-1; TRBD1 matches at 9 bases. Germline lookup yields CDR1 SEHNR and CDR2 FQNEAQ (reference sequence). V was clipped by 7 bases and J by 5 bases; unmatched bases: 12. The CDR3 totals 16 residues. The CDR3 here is CASTRGAGTGNNEQFF. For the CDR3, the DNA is TGTGCCAGCACCAGAGGCGCCGGGACAGGGAACAATGAGCAGTTCTTC. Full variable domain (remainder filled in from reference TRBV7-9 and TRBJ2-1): DTGVSQNPRHKITKRGQNVTFRCDPISEHNRLYWYRQTLGQGPEFLTYFQNEAQLEKSRLLSDRFSAERPKGSFSTLEIQRTEQGDSAMYLCASTRGAGTGNNEQFFGPGTRLTVL.

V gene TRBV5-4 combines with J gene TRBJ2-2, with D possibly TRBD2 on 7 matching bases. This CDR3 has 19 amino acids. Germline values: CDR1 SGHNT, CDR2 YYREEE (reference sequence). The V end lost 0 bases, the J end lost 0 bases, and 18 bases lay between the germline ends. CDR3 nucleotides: TGTGCCAGCAGCTTGGGGCTGGGGGGGCCTCCATCGAACACCGGGGAGCTGTTTTTT. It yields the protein CASSLGLGGPPSNTGELFF. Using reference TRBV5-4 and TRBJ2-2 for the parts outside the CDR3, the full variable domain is ETGVTQSPTHLIKTRGQQVTLRCSSQSGHNTVSWYQQALGQGPQFIFQYYREEENGRGNFPPRFSGLQFPNYSSELNVNALELDDSALYLCASSLGLGGPPSNTGELFFGEGSRLTVL.

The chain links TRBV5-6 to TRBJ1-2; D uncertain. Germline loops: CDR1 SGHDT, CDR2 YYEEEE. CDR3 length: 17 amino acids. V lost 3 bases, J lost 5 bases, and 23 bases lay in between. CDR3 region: CASSYSQGRTNSYGYTF. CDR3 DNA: TGTGCCAGCAGCTACTCACAAGGACGGACTAACAGTTATGGCTACACCTTC.

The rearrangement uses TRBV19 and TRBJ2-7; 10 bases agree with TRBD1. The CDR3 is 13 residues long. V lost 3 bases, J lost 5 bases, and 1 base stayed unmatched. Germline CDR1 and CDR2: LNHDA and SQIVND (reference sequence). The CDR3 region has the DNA TGTGCCAGTAGTATGGGACAGGGGCACGAGCAGTACTTC. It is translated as CASSMGQGHEQYF.

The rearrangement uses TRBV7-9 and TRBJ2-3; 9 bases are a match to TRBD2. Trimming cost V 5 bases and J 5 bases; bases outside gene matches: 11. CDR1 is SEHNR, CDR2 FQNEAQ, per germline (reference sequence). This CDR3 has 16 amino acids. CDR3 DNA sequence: TGTGCCAGCAGCCGCGGGGGGGCGGTCGGGATAGATACGCAGTATTTT. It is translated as CASSRGGAVGIDTQYF.

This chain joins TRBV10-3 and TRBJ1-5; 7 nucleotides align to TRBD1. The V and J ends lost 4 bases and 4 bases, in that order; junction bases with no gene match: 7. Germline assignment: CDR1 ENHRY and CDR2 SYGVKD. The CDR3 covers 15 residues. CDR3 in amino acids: CAISVGTGENQPQHF. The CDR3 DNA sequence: TGTGCCATCAGTGTCGGTACAGGGGAGAATCAGCCCCAGCATTTT.

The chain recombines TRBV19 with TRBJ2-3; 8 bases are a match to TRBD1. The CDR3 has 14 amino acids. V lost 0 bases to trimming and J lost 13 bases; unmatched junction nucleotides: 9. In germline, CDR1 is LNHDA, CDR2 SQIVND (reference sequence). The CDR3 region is CASSIELGRDRKYF. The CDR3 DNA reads TGTGCCAGTAGTATAGAACTCGGCCGGGACAGGAAGTATTTT. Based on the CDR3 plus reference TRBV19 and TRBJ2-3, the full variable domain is DGGITQSPKYLFRKEGQNVTLSCEQNLNHDAMYWYRQDPGQGLRLIYYSQIVNDFQKGDIAEGYSVSREKKESFPLTVTSAQKNPTAFYLCASSIELGRDRKYFGPGTRLTVL.